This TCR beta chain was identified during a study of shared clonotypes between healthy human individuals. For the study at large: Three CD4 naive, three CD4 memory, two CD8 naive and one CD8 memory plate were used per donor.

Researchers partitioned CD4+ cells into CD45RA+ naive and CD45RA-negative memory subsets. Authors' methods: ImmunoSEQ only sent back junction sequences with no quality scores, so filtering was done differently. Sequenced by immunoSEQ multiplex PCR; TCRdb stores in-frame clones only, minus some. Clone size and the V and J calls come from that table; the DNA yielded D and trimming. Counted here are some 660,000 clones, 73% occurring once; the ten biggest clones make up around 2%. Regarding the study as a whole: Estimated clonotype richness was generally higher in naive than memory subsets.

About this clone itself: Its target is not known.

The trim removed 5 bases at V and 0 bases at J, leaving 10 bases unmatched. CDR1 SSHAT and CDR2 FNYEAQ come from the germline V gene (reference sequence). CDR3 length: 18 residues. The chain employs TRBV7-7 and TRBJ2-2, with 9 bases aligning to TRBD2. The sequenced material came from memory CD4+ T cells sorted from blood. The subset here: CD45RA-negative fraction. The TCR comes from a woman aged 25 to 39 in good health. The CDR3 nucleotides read TGTGCCAGCAGCCAGATGGTAGCGGGAGAGACGAACACCGGGGAGCTGTTTTTT. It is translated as CASSQMVAGETNTGELFF.